Following are 23 T cell receptor beta chains from one sample sequenced in a study of tumor and adjacent non-tumor tissue in lung cancer. This sample's RNA came from whole unsorted tissue. A modified ARM-PCR protocol with three rounds of nested PCR amplified TCRbeta. MiXCR was run by TCRdb on the multiplex PCR reads, yielding one entry per CDR3 protein. The data contain 120,000 or so distinct CDR3 sequences, around three fifths of them seen just once; the ten biggest clones take up 10% to 15%. Material for sequencing was lung tumor tissue. These receptors were taken from a man aged 25-45 years with non-small cell lung cancer.

The rearrangement links TRBV11-3 to TRBJ2-3, with TRBD2 as a possible D gene (5 bases). CDR1 and CDR2 (germline): SGHNT, YENEEA. V was shortened by 2 bases and J by 8 bases, with 17 bases between the two germline ends. This CDR3 has 15 amino acids. The CDR3 DNA follows: TGTGCCAGCAGCTTAACTAGTGTGGCCGCAGGTACGCAGTATTTT. Its translation is CASSLTSVAAGTQYF.

This clonotype was counted a few times. The chain has TRBV6-5 and TRBJ2-1; 8 bases are shared with TRBD2. The CDR3 length is 19 residues. V shed 5 bases and J 6 bases; nucleotides not matched to a gene: 21. Germline CDR1 is MNHEY and CDR2 is SVGAGI. For the CDR3, the DNA is TGTGCCAGCAGTCCCGGGCGGGGGGAAAGTGGGGCGGGAGTCAATGAGCAGTTCTTC. As protein: CASSPGRGESGAGVNEQFF.

The chain uses TRBV7-3 and TRBJ2-2; maybe TRBD2 (5 bases). This CDR3 spans 14 amino acids. Germline V gene lookup returns CDR1 SGHTA and CDR2 FQGTGA. V gave up 7 bases and J gave up 4 bases, with 13 bases separating them. CDR3 region: CASKEGSTTGELFF. CDR3 DNA: TGTGCCAGCAAAGAGGGCAGTACCACCGGGGAGCTGTTTTTT.

This clonotype came up once. Mismatch with germline at one junction end may stem from a read error. The genes are TRBV6-2 or TRBV6-3 and TRBJ1-4; D is undetermined. This CDR3 has 13 residues. In germline, CDR1 is MNHEY, CDR2 SVGEGT. The CDR3 DNA is TGTGCCAGCGGTTCCTCAGGTCTCGGAAAACTGTTATTT. The encoded protein is CASGSSGLGKLLF.

Comment on this clonotype: A single base separates this from a much larger clone, so it may be a read error. The missing conserved phenylalanine or tryptophan at the end of this CDR3 makes a read error likely. The V gene is TRBV12-3 or TRBV12-4, the J gene TRBJ1-2; D is unresolved. This CDR3 is 13 amino acids long. The V end lost 8 bases, the J end lost 4 bases, and 14 bases lay between the germline ends. CDR3: CASSRGEGYGYTL. DNA of the CDR3: TGTGCCAGCTCTCGTGGCGAGGGCTATGGCTACACCTTA.

This clonotype was detected ten times or more. The chain employs TRBV10-3 and TRBJ1-5; D gene ambiguous. Germline loops: CDR1 ENHRY, CDR2 SYGVKD. The CDR3 runs to 16 residues. V was clipped by 8 bases and J by 2 bases, with 19 bases between them. This chain's CDR3 is CAILPPGGGGNQPQHF. The CDR3 DNA sequence: TGTGCCATCCTACCCCCGGGAGGAGGCGGCAATCAGCCCCAGCATTTT.

This clonotype has just one count. A read error may account for a junction end that differs from germline. This CDR3 reads CASRRFWTENAGELFF. CDR3 nucleotide sequence: TGTGCCAGCAGGAGATTCTGGACCGAGAACGCCGGGGAGCTGTTTTTT. The V and J genes are TRBV6-1 and TRBJ2-2; the D is unclear. Germline V gene lookup returns CDR1 MNHNS and CDR2 SASEGT. This CDR3 is built from 16 residues.

In the case of this clonotype: The missing conserved phenylalanine or tryptophan at the end of this CDR3 makes a read error likely. The chain recombines TRBV6-5 with TRBJ1-2, with TRBD1 matching 9 bases. The germline V gene has CDR1 MNHEY and CDR2 SVGAGI. The CDR3 has 15 amino acids. This chain's CDR3 is CTSRVQGATGYGYTY. The DNA for the CDR3 is TGTACCAGCAGGGTACAGGGGGCTACTGGCTATGGCTACACCTAC.

Comment on this clonotype: A clone one base away is much larger, so this may be a read error. This chain links TRBV12-5 with TRBJ2-3, with D perhaps matching TRBD1 (6 bases). The CDR3 totals 14 residues. Germline V CDR1 and CDR2: LGHNT, FRNRAP. Here the CDR3 DNA reads TGTGTTAGTGGTTTGGGACAAGGCACAGATACGCAGTATTTT. This codes for CVSGLGQGTDTQYF.

V and J are TRBV12-3 or TRBV12-4 and TRBJ1-5; 9 nucleotides align to TRBD1. This CDR3 has 15 amino acids. The CDR3 here is CDCRRTGDYNQPQHF. The CDR3 DNA sequence: TGTGACTGCAGGCGGACAGGGGATTACAATCAGCCCCAGCATTTT.

This clonotype was counted only a few times. The rearrangement joins TRBV28 to TRBJ1-2; D not resolved. The CDR3 has 16 residues. Trimming took off 5 bases at V and 5 bases at J, with 21 bases between the two ends. Germline CDR1 is MDHEN and CDR2 is SYDVKM. CDR3 region: CASSPFGYSPEYGYTF. The CDR3 nucleotides read TGTGCCAGCAGTCCTTTTGGTTACAGCCCGGAGTATGGCTACACCTTC.

As to this clonotype: Because it lacks the conserved phenylalanine or tryptophan at the end, this CDR3 is likely a read error. The V gene is TRBV5-1, the J gene TRBJ2-7; perhaps TRBD1 as D (6 bases). The CDR3 spans 15 residues. Germline V gene lookup returns CDR1 SGHRS and CDR2 YFSETQ. The CDR3 region has the DNA TGTGCCAGCAGCCCGACGAGCAGGGGAACTTACGAGCAGTACCTC. Its protein product is CASSPTSRGTYEQYL.

At least ten counts were recorded for this clonotype. This chain uses TRBV20-1 with TRBJ2-1; 8 bases fit TRBD2. This CDR3 has 17 amino acids. From germline, CDR1 is DFQATT and CDR2 SNEGSKA (reference sequence). V trimming: 3 bases; J trimming: 5 bases; junction bases outside the gene matches: 15. The CDR3 region is CSASPLSSGGPHNEQFF. CDR3 in DNA: TGCAGTGCTAGTCCCCTTAGCTCGGGAGGGCCTCACAATGAGCAGTTCTTC.

This chain joins TRBV28 and TRBJ2-7; D might be TRBD1 or TRBD2, each matching 5 bases. This CDR3 has 13 amino acids. Germline values: CDR1 MDHEN, CDR2 SYDVKM. V lost 2 bases and J 2 bases, leaving 7 bases between the germline ends. CDR3 sequence: CASSLGGPYEQYF. Here the CDR3 DNA reads TGTGCCAGCAGTTTAGGGGGTCCCTACGAGCAGTACTTC.

V usage is TRBV11-2 and J usage is TRBJ2-1, with unresolved D. The CDR3 covers 17 residues. V was cut by 7 bases and J by 1 base, with 20 bases left in between. The germline V gene encodes CDR1 SGHAT and CDR2 FQNNGV. The CDR3 nucleotides are TGTGCCAGCACTCCCCCTAACGGCAGAAAATCCTACAATGAGCAGTTCTTC. Protein product: CASTPPNGRKSYNEQFF.

To note about this clonotype: A read error may account for a junction end that differs from germline. CDR3 DNA: TGTGTCAGCAGTTACACGGGGACTAATGGCTACACCTTC. It codes for CVSSYTGTNGYTF. The gene calls are TRBV6-5 and TRBJ1-2, with a weak D call TRBD1 (5 bases). The CDR3 has 13 residues. Germline V gene sequence: CDR1 MNHEY, CDR2 SVGAGI.

To note about this clonotype: A junction boundary mismatches the germline segment, possibly from a read error. The chain recombines TRBV6-5 with TRBJ1-5, with D possibly matching TRBD1 (6 bases). CDR1 and CDR2 (germline): MNHEY, SVGAGI. The CDR3 loop spans 12 amino acids. CDR3 nucleotide sequence: TGTGCCTGCAGGGGAACAGGTCAGCCCCAGCATTTT. Amino acid sequence: CACRGTGQPQHF.

This clonotype showed up many times. The chain employs TRBV6-2 or TRBV6-3 and TRBJ2-3; 7 bases match TRBD1. The CDR3 is 17 amino acids. After removal of 0 bases from V and 2 bases from J, the junction contained 8 bases not matched to a gene. In germline, CDR1 is MNHEY, CDR2 SVGEGT. Here the CDR3 DNA reads TGTGCCAGCAGTTACTCGAGAGGCACAGGGGACACAGATACGCAGTATTTT. It encodes CASSYSRGTGDTDTQYF.

To note about this clonotype: The germline gene is not matched at one end of the junction; a read error may be the cause. This rearrangement joins TRBV18 to TRBJ1-1; tentative D call: TRBD1 (5 bases). The length of the CDR3 is 13 residues. The V gene's germline CDR1 is KGHSH and CDR2 LQKENI. CDR3 sequence: CASSLGVSRETFF. The CDR3 nucleotides read TGTGCCAGCTCATTGGGGGTCTCGCGTGAAACTTTCTTT.

To note about this clonotype: Likely a read error: the CDR3 ends without its conserved phenylalanine or tryptophan. V usage is TRBV11-2 and J usage is TRBJ2-5, with TRBD1 matching 8 bases. CDR3 size: 14 residues. The V gene's germline CDR1 is SGHAT and CDR2 FQNNGV. The CDR3 coding sequence is TGTGCCAGTAGCTTGGGCAGGGGGCACGAGACCCAGTACTAC. This sequence encodes CASSLGRGHETQYY.

In regard to this clonotype: A much larger clone lies a single base off, so this may be a read error. The chain couples TRBV20-1 to TRBJ2-5; 10 positions match TRBD2. This CDR3 has 14 amino acids. Germline V gene sequence: CDR1 DFQATT, CDR2 SNEGSKA (reference sequence). The CDR3 spells CSVRAGGGRETQYF. The DNA of the CDR3 is TGCAGTGTTAGAGCGGGGGGGGGGCGGGAGACCCAGTACTTC.

Of note for this clonotype: A much larger clone is a single base away; this may be a read error. The chain employs TRBV20-1 and TRBJ2-7; weak D call: TRBD1 (6 bases). Trimming left V 7 bases short and J 11 bases short, with 21 bases between. This CDR3 contains 12 residues. CDR1 is DFQATT, CDR2 SNEGSKA, per germline (reference sequence). The CDR3 DNA follows: TGCAGTGTCCCCGGGGACCATAGGGGGAAGTACTTC. This sequence encodes CSVPGDHRGKYF.

V and J are TRBV20-1 and TRBJ1-5, with no clear D. Germline-derived CDR1 and CDR2 are DFQATT and SNEGSKA (reference sequence). The CDR3 has 9 residues. Between the trimmed V and J ends, which lost 8 bases and 7 bases, there was a span of 6 bases. The CDR3 here is CSLGQPQHF. CDR3 in DNA: TGCAGTCTGGGGCAGCCCCAGCATTTT.